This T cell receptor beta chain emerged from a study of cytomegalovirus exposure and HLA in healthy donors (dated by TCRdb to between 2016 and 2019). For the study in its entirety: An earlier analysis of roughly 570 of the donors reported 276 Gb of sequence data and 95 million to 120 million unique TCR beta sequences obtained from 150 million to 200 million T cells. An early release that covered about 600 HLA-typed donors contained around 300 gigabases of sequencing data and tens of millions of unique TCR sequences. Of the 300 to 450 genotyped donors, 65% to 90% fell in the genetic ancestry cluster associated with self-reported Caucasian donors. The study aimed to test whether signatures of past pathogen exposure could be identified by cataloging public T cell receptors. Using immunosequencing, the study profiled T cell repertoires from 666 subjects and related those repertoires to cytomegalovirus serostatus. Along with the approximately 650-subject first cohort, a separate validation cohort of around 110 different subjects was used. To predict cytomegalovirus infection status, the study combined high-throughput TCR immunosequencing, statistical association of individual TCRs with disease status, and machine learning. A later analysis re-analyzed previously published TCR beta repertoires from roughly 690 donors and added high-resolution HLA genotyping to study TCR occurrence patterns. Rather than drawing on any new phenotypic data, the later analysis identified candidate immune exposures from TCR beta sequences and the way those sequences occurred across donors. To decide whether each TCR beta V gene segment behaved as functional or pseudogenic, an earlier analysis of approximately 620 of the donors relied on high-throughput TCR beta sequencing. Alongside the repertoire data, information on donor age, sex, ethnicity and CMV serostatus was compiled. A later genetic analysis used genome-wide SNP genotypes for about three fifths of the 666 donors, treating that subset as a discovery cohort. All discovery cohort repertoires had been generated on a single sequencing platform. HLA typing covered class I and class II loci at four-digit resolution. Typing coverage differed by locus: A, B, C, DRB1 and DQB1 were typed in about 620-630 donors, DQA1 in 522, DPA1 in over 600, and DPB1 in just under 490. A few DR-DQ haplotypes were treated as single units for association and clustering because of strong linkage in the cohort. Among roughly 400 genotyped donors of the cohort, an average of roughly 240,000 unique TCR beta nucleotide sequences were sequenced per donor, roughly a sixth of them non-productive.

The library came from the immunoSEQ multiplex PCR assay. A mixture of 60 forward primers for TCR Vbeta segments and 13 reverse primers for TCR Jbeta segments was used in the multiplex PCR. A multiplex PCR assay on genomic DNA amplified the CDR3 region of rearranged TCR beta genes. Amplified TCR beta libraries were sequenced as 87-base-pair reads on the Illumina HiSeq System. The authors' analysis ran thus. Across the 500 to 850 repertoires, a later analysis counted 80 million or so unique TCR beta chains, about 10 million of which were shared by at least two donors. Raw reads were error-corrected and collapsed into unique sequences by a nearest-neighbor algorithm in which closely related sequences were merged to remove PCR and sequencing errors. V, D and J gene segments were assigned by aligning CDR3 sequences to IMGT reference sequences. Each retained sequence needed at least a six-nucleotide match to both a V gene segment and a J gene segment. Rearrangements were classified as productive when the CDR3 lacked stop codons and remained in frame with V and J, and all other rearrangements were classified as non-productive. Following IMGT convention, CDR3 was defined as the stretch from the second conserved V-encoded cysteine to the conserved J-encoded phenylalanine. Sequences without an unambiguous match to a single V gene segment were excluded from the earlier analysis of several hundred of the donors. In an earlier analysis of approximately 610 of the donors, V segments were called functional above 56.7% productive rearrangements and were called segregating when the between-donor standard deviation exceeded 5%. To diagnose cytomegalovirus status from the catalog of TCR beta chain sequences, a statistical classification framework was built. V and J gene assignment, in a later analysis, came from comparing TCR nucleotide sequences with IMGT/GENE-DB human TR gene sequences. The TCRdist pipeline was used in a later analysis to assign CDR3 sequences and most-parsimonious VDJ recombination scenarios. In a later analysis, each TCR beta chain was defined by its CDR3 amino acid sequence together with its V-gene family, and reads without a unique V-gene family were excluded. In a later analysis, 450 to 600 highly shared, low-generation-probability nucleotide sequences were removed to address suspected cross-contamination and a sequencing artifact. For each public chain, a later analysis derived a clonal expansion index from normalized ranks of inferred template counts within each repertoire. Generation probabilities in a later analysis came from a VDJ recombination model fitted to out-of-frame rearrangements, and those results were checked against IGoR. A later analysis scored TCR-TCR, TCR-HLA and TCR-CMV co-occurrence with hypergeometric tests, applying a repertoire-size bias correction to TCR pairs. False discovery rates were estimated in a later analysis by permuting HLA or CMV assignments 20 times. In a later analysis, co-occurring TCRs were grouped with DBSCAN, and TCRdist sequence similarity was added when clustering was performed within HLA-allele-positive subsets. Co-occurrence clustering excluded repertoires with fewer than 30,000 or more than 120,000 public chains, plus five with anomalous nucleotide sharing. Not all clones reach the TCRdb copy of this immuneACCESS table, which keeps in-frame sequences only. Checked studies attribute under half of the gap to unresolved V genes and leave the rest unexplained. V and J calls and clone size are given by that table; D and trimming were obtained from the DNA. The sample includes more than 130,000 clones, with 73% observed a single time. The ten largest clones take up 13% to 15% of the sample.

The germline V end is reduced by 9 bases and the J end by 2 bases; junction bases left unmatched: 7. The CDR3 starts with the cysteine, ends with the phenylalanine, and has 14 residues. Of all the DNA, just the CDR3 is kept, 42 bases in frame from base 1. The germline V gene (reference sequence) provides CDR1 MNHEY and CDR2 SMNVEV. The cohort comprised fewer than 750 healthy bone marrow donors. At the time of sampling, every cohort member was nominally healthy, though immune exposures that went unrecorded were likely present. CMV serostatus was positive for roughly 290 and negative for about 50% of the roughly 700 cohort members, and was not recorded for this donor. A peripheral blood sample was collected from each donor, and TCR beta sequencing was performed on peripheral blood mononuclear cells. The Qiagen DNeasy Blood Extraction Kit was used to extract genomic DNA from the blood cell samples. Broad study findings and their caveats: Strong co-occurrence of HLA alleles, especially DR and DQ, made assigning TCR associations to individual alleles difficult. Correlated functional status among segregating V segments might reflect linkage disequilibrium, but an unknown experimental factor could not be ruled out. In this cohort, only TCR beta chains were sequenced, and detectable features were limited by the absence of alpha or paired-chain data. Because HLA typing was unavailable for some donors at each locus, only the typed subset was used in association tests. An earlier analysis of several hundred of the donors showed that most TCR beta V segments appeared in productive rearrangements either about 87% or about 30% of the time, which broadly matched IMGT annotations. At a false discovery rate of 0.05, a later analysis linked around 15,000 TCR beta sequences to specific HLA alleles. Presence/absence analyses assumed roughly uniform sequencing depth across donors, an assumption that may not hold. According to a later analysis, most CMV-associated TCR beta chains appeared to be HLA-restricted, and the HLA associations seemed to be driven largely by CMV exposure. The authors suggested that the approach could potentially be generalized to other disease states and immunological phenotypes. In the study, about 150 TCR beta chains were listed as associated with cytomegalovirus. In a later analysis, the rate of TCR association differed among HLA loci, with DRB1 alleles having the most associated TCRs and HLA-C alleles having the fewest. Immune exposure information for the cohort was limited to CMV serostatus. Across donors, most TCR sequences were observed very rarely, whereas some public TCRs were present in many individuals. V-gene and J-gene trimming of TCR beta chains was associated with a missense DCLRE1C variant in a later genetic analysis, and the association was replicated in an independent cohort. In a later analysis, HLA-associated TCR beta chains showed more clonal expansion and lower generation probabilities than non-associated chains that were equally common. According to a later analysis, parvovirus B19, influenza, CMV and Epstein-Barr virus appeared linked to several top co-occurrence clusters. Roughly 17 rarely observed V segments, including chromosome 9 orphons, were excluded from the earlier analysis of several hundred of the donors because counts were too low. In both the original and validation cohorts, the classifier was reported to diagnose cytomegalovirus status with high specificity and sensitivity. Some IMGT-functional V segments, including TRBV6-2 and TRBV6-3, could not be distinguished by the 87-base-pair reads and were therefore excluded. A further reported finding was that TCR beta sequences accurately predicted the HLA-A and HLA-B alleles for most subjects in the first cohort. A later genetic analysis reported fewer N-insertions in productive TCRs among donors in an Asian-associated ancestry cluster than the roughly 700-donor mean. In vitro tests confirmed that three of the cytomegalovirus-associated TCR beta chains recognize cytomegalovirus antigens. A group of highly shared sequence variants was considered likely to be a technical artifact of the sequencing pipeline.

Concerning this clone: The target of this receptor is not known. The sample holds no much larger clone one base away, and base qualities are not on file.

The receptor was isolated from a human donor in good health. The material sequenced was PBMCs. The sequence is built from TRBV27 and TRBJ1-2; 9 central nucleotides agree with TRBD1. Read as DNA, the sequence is TGTGCCAGTAGCACACAGGGGGCGAACTATGGCTACACCTTC. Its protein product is CASSTQGANYGYTF.